Listed below are T cell receptor beta chains from one sample, sequenced in a study of blood T cell repertoires in COVID-19. Measured with immunoSEQ multiplex PCR; TCRdb has only the in-frame clones, and not every one. The data contain 150,000 to 200,000 clones, roughly 88% of them seen just once; the ten biggest clones take up 9.8%. Sample: peripheral blood. These TCRs come from a woman aged 80 or older with acute or convalescent COVID-19. The CDR3 runs from the conserved cysteine through the conserved F or W. D genes are given only for firm matches. Clone size appears in some rows only: once, few, many, or a class for an expanded clone.

cdr3_nt: TGTGCCAGCAGAAGGGAGACAGGGACCCAACAGCCCCAGCATTTT
cdr3_aa: CASRRETGTQQPQHF
v_call: TRBV2
cdr3_length: 15
d_call: TRBD1
clone_size: -
j_call: TRBJ1-5

cdr3_nt: TGTGCCAGCAGGGCCCGGGGGGGTTCAGGGAAGCAGTTCTTC
cdr3_aa: CASRARGGSGKQFF
v_call: TRBV7-9
cdr3_length: 14
d_call: TRBD2
clone_size: -
j_call: TRBJ2-1

cdr3_nt: TGTGCCAGTAGTATGGGGGGTGGGGTAGATACGCAGTATTTT
cdr3_aa: CASSMGGGVDTQYF
v_call: TRBV19
cdr3_length: 14
d_call: -
clone_size: -
j_call: TRBJ2-3

cdr3_nt: TGCAGCGTTGACCTTGGACAAAAAAACCAAGAGACCCAGTACTTC
cdr3_aa: CSVDLGQKNQETQYF
v_call: TRBV29-1
cdr3_length: 15
d_call: -
clone_size: -
j_call: TRBJ2-5

cdr3_nt: TGCGCCAGCAGCCCGGAAAGGAGTATCCGGCGGTACTTC
cdr3_aa: CASSPERSIRRYF
v_call: TRBV4-3
cdr3_length: 13
d_call: -
clone_size: -
j_call: TRBJ2-7

cdr3_nt: TGTGCCAGCAGCTTAAGTGCTAGGAATGAGCAGTTCTTC
cdr3_aa: CASSLSARNEQFF
v_call: TRBV7-3
cdr3_length: 13
d_call: -
clone_size: -
j_call: TRBJ2-1

cdr3_nt: TGTGCCAGCAGCTCCCAGCGGGGGAACACTGAAGCTTTCTTT
cdr3_aa: CASSSQRGNTEAFF
v_call: TRBV5-4
cdr3_length: 14
d_call: -
clone_size: -
j_call: TRBJ1-1

cdr3_nt: TGTGCCAGCAGCTTGGGCCTCCGGGGGGCCACAGATACGCAGTATTTT
cdr3_aa: CASSLGLRGATDTQYF
v_call: TRBV11-2
cdr3_length: 16
d_call: -
clone_size: -
j_call: TRBJ2-3

cdr3_nt: TGCGCCAGCAGTGAAAGGGGGACAGGGGGCGGCCAGTACTTC
cdr3_aa: CASSERGTGGGQYF
v_call: TRBV10-1
cdr3_length: 14
d_call: TRBD1
clone_size: -
j_call: TRBJ2-7

cdr3_nt: TGTGCCAGCAGCAAAGGGGGGAACACTGAAGCTTTCTTT
cdr3_aa: CASSKGGNTEAFF
v_call: TRBV7-8
cdr3_length: 13
d_call: -
clone_size: -
j_call: TRBJ1-1

cdr3_nt: TGTGCCAGCAGCCAAGGGACAGGGGAGAACGAGCAGTACTTC
cdr3_aa: CASSQGTGENEQYF
v_call: TRBV7-9
cdr3_length: 14
d_call: TRBD1
clone_size: once
j_call: TRBJ2-7

cdr3_nt: TGCGCCAGCAGCCAAGGGTGGGCCCCAATCGGCACAGATACGCAGTATTTT
cdr3_aa: CASSQGWAPIGTDTQYF
v_call: TRBV4-1
cdr3_length: 17
d_call: -
clone_size: once
j_call: TRBJ2-3

cdr3_nt: TGCGCCAGCAGCCCTCGACAGGGGCAAGGAGCTTTCTTT
cdr3_aa: CASSPRQGQGAFF
v_call: TRBV5-1
cdr3_length: 13
d_call: TRBD1
clone_size: -
j_call: TRBJ1-1

cdr3_nt: TGTGCCAGCAGCTTGTTGGGGACAGCCCTATACGAGCAGTACTTC
cdr3_aa: CASSLLGTALYEQYF
v_call: TRBV27
cdr3_length: 15
d_call: TRBD1
clone_size: -
j_call: TRBJ2-7

cdr3_nt: TGTGCCAGCAGTCCCGATCAGGGGGCTCCGTACAATGAGCAGTTCTTC
cdr3_aa: CASSPDQGAPYNEQFF
v_call: TRBV6-4
cdr3_length: 16
d_call: TRBD1
clone_size: once
j_call: TRBJ2-1

cdr3_nt: TGTGCCAGCAGTTTGGAGGGTTCCACAGATACGCAGTATTTT
cdr3_aa: CASSLEGSTDTQYF
v_call: TRBV7-9
cdr3_length: 14
d_call: -
clone_size: -
j_call: TRBJ2-3

cdr3_nt: TGTGCCAGCAGTCAGAGCGACGAGCAGTACTTC
cdr3_aa: CASSQSDEQYF
v_call: TRBV2
cdr3_length: 11
d_call: -
clone_size: -
j_call: TRBJ2-7

cdr3_nt: TGTGCCAGCAGCTTTCGACAGACTAGCACAGATACGCAGTATTTT
cdr3_aa: CASSFRQTSTDTQYF
v_call: TRBV11-2
cdr3_length: 15
d_call: -
clone_size: few
j_call: TRBJ2-3

cdr3_nt: TGTGCCACCAGCAGAGATTGGGCTTCTAACGGGGACATTCAGTACTTC
cdr3_aa: CATSRDWASNGDIQYF
v_call: TRBV15
cdr3_length: 16
d_call: -
clone_size: -
j_call: TRBJ2-4

cdr3_nt: TGTGCCAGCAGCTTAGCGAGGGGGCAGGGTGAGGCTTTCTTT
cdr3_aa: CASSLARGQGEAFF
v_call: TRBV7-9
cdr3_length: 14
d_call: TRBD1
clone_size: -
j_call: TRBJ1-1

cdr3_nt: TGTGCCAGCAGCCAAGTGAGGACTAGCGGGAGGGCCGAGCAGTACTTC
cdr3_aa: CASSQVRTSGRAEQYF
v_call: TRBV3-1/TRBV3-2
cdr3_length: 16
d_call: TRBD2
clone_size: -
j_call: TRBJ2-7

cdr3_nt: TGTGCCAGCAGCCCCACGGGACGGACTAGCGGGAAGTACGAGCAGTACTTC
cdr3_aa: CASSPTGRTSGKYEQYF
v_call: TRBV7-2
cdr3_length: 17
d_call: TRBD2
clone_size: -
j_call: TRBJ2-7

cdr3_nt: TGCAGCGTTGGGGGCAGCTCCTACGAGCAGTACTTC
cdr3_aa: CSVGGSSYEQYF
v_call: TRBV29-1
cdr3_length: 12
d_call: -
clone_size: -
j_call: TRBJ2-7

cdr3_nt: TGTGCCAGCAGCTTAGGGCCCACAGATACGCAGTATTTT
cdr3_aa: CASSLGPTDTQYF
v_call: TRBV11-2
cdr3_length: 13
d_call: -
clone_size: -
j_call: TRBJ2-3

cdr3_nt: TGCGCCAGCAGCTTGGAAGGACAGGGAACTAACTATGGCTACACCTTC
cdr3_aa: CASSLEGQGTNYGYTF
v_call: TRBV5-1
cdr3_length: 16
d_call: TRBD1
clone_size: -
j_call: TRBJ1-2

cdr3_nt: TGTGCCAGCAGCCCCAAAGGGCAGGGTTTCGGCTACACCTTC
cdr3_aa: CASSPKGQGFGYTF
v_call: TRBV6-6
cdr3_length: 14
d_call: -
clone_size: -
j_call: TRBJ1-2

cdr3_nt: TGCGCCAGCAGCCAAGATCTAGGGGTCTTCTACTATGGCTACACCTTC
cdr3_aa: CASSQDLGVFYYGYTF
v_call: TRBV4-3
cdr3_length: 16
d_call: -
clone_size: -
j_call: TRBJ1-2

cdr3_nt: TGTGCCAGCAGGACGACAGTAGGAAACACCATATATTTT
cdr3_aa: CASRTTVGNTIYF
v_call: TRBV12-3/TRBV12-4
cdr3_length: 13
d_call: -
clone_size: -
j_call: TRBJ1-3